A selection of T cell receptor beta chains follows, all from one sample in a study of cytomegalovirus exposure and HLA in healthy donors. The assay was immunoSEQ multiplex PCR, and TCRdb's table has in-frame clones only and misses some. The sample contains approximately 54,000 clones, more than 70% of which appear only once. The sample taken for sequencing was PBMCs. These receptors were obtained from a woman aged 18-29 years in good health and CMV-seropositive. Each CDR3 is given with its conserved first and last residue. Each record gives: D gene, V gene, clone size, J gene, CDR3 length, CDR3 protein, CDR3 DNA. D genes are given only for firm matches. Expanded clones get a size class; other rows say once, few or many, or leave the size out.

>NA|TRBV7-8|once|TRBJ1-5|14
CASSRGAGNQPQHF
TGTGCCAGCAGCCGGGGGGCAGGCAATCAGCCCCAGCATTTT
>NA|TRBV29-1|NA|TRBJ2-4|12
CSAGVSRDIQYF
TGCAGCGCCGGGGTTTCAAGGGACATTCAGTACTTC
>TRBD2|TRBV18|NA|TRBJ2-3|15
CASSESGGALSQQYF
TGTGCCAGCTCAGAAAGCGGGGGGGCCCTCTCCCAGCAGTATTTT
>TRBD2|TRBV6-5|NA|TRBJ2-7|13
CASRLAGVYEQYF
TGTGCCAGCAGACTAGCGGGGGTCTACGAGCAGTACTTC
>TRBD1|TRBV18|NA|TRBJ1-2|14
CASSPGQGSYGYTF
TGTGCCAGCTCACCGGGACAGGGAAGCTATGGCTACACCTTC
>NA|TRBV5-3|NA|TRBJ2-1|16
CARSLAWQGIYNEQFF
TGTGCCAGAAGCTTGGCTTGGCAGGGGATATACAATGAGCAGTTCTTC
>NA|TRBV7-2|NA|TRBJ1-2|12
CASSLTMYGYTF
TGTGCCAGCAGCTTAACTATGTATGGCTACACCTTC
>NA|TRBV29-1|NA|TRBJ1-1|13
CSVGSGAATEAFF
TGCAGCGTTGGGAGTGGGGCGGCCACTGAAGCTTTCTTT
>NA|TRBV28|NA|TRBJ2-1|13
CASSLREYNEQFF
TGTGCCAGCAGTTTGAGAGAATACAATGAGCAGTTCTTC
>TRBD1|TRBV10-3|NA|TRBJ2-1|12
CAISADGQGEFF
TGTGCCATCAGTGCAGACGGACAGGGAGAGTTCTTC
>NA|TRBV5-1|few|TRBJ1-2|17
CASSFTTGGLGDYGYTF
TGCGCCAGCAGCTTTACAACTGGGGGCCTTGGGGACTATGGCTACACCTTC
>NA|TRBV18|NA|TRBJ2-3|16
CASSPPNRIPTDTQYF
TGTGCCAGCTCACCACCAAACAGGATACCCACAGATACGCAGTATTTT
>TRBD2|TRBV29-1|NA|TRBJ2-3|17
CSVDAGLAGGSTDTQYF
TGCAGCGTTGATGCTGGACTAGCGGGGGGGTCGACAGATACGCAGTATTTT
>TRBD1|TRBV19|NA|TRBJ1-5|15
CASSIGTGGRQPQHF
TGTGCCAGTAGTATAGGCACAGGGGGCCGACAGCCCCAGCATTTT
>NA|TRBV6-1|NA|TRBJ1-1|15
CASSHRTDLNTEAFF
TGTGCCAGCAGCCACCGGACAGATCTGAACACTGAAGCTTTCTTT
>TRBD1|TRBV5-4|NA|TRBJ1-1|13
CASSSDRDTEAFF
TGTGCCAGCAGCTCCGACAGGGACACTGAAGCTTTCTTT
>NA|TRBV27|NA|TRBJ1-2|14
CASSTYRENYGYTF
TGTGCCAGCAGTACATACAGGGAAAACTATGGCTACACCTTC
>NA|TRBV15|NA|TRBJ2-7|16
CATSRLGRGPSYEQHF
TGTGCCACCAGCAGATTGGGGCGGGGGCCTTCCTACGAGCAGCACTTC
>NA|TRBV7-9|NA|TRBJ1-3|15
CASSTIQGSGNTIYF
TGTGCCAGCAGCACCATACAGGGTTCGGGAAACACCATATATTTT
>NA|TRBV6-1|NA|TRBJ1-6|11
CASSPGGPLHF
TGTGCCAGCAGTCCCGGGGGGCCCCTCCACTTT
>TRBD1|TRBV4-1|NA|TRBJ1-5|20
CASSQANYDRDRGDDQPQHF
TGCGCCAGCAGCCAAGCTAACTACGACCGGGACAGGGGAGATGATCAGCCCCAGCATTTT
>NA|TRBV10-2|NA|TRBJ1-5|14
CASSEQGGNQPQHF
TGCGCCAGCAGTGAACAAGGAGGGAATCAGCCCCAGCATTTT
>NA|TRBV5-3|once|TRBJ2-5|14
CARSSGTDQETQYF
TGTGCCAGAAGCTCAGGGACTGATCAAGAGACCCAGTACTTC
>TRBD1|TRBV4-3|NA|TRBJ2-7|16
CASSQDRQGASYEQYF
TGCGCCAGCAGCCAAGATCGGCAGGGGGCCTCCTACGAGCAGTACTTC
>NA|TRBV7-2|NA|TRBJ2-5|14
CASSLAPGVETQYF
TGTGCCAGCAGCTTAGCCCCCGGGGTAGAGACCCAGTACTTC
>NA|TRBV6-4|NA|TRBJ2-1|12
CASSDFRGEQFF
NA
>NA|TRBV30|NA|TRBJ1-5|14
CAWSAGVYNQPQHF
TGTGCCTGGAGTGCAGGGGTGTACAATCAGCCCCAGCATTTT
>NA|TRBV6-6|NA|TRBJ2-1|16
CATCPGRGRGTNEQFF
TGTGCCACCTGTCCCGGGCGGGGGCGGGGGACTAATGAGCAGTTCTTC
>TRBD1|TRBV11-3|NA|TRBJ2-3|15
CASSLGTGGADTQYF
TGTGCCAGCAGCTTAGGGACAGGGGGCGCAGATACGCAGTATTTT
>TRBD2|TRBV2|NA|TRBJ2-3|15
CASSELAGGRDTQYF
TGTGCCAGCAGCGAACTAGCGGGGGGGCGTGATACGCAGTATTTT
>NA|TRBV5-1|NA|TRBJ1-2|14
CASSLGGEYYGYTF
TGCGCCAGCAGCTTAGGGGGGGAGTACTATGGCTACACCTTC
>TRBD2|TRBV28|NA|TRBJ2-5|16
CASSFASGAWGETQYF
TGTGCCAGCAGTTTTGCTAGCGGGGCCTGGGGGGAGACCCAGTACTTC
>TRBD2|TRBV6-5|few|TRBJ2-5|15
CASSPIAGGQETQYF
TGTGCCAGCAGTCCTATAGCGGGGGGCCAAGAGACCCAGTACTTC
>NA|TRBV6-6|once|TRBJ2-7|16
CASSSPDRGGVYEQYF
TGTGCCAGCAGTTCCCCAGACAGGGGAGGGGTCTACGAGCAGTACTTC
>TRBD1|TRBV7-9|NA|TRBJ2-7|15
CASSSDQGASYEQYF
TGTGCCAGCAGCTCCGACCAGGGGGCCTCCTACGAGCAGTACTTC
>NA|TRBV6-6|NA|TRBJ1-4|15
CASRPFGGSNEKLFF
TGTGCCAGCAGACCATTCGGGGGATCTAATGAAAAACTGTTTTTT
>NA|TRBV19|NA|TRBJ2-3|13
CASSIRDTDTQYF
TGTGCCAGTAGTATCAGGGACACAGATACGCAGTATTTT
>TRBD2|TRBV28|NA|TRBJ2-1|15
CASSPGLVGGGEQFF
TGTGCCAGCAGTCCCGGACTAGTTGGGGGGGGTGAGCAGTTCTTC
>NA|TRBV9|NA|TRBJ1-2|11
CASSVVYSYTF
TGTGCCAGCAGCGTAGTGTATAGCTACACCTTC
>TRBD2|TRBV7-9|once|TRBJ2-7|16
CASRRLAGASFGEQYF
TGTGCCAGCAGGAGGCTAGCGGGGGCCTCATTCGGGGAGCAGTACTTC
>NA|TRBV28|NA|TRBJ1-1|12
CASSYRATEAFF
TGTGCCAGCAGTTACAGGGCTACTGAAGCTTTCTTT
>NA|TRBV29-1|NA|TRBJ2-5|10
CSVARETQYF
TGCAGCGTTGCGAGGGAGACCCAGTACTTC
>NA|TRBV5-1|once|TRBJ2-5|16
CASSFSLGEAQETQYF
TGCGCCAGCAGCTTCTCTCTGGGAGAAGCCCAAGAGACCCAGTACTTC
>NA|TRBV28|NA|TRBJ1-2|14
CASSYEGDPPGYTF
TGTGCCAGCAGTTATGAGGGTGATCCTCCTGGCTACACCTTC
>NA|TRBV30|NA|TRBJ1-1|14
CAWSVRTTNTEAFF
TGTGCCTGGAGTGTACGAACGACTAACACTGAAGCTTTCTTT
>NA|TRBV6-5|NA|TRBJ2-3|14
CASSYSLLEDTQYF
TGTGCCAGCAGTTACTCGCTTCTAGAGGATACGCAGTATTTT
>TRBD1|TRBV28|once|TRBJ1-1|15
CASSRQGALNTEAFF
TGTGCCAGCAGTCGACAGGGGGCCTTGAACACTGAAGCTTTCTTT
>TRBD1|TRBV28|NA|TRBJ1-4|16
CASSSGGESTNEKLFF
TGTGCCAGCAGTTCAGGGGGCGAATCAACTAATGAAAAACTGTTTTTT
>TRBD2|TRBV5-4|NA|TRBJ2-5|15
CASSSIGTREETQYF
TGTGCCAGCAGCTCCATCGGGACTAGGGAAGAGACCCAGTACTTC
>TRBD1|TRBV7-2|NA|TRBJ1-6|19
CASSLGGQGVRTYNSPLHF
TGTGCCAGCAGCTTAGGGGGACAGGGGGTTAGGACCTATAATTCACCCCTCCACTTT
>NA|TRBV19|NA|TRBJ1-1|14
CASTETTGRYEAFF
TGTGCCAGTACCGAGACAACAGGGCGATATGAAGCTTTCTTT
>TRBD2|TRBV7-2|NA|TRBJ2-5|16
CASSLVGTSVRKTQYF
TGTGCCAGCAGCTTAGTAGGGACTAGCGTAAGAAAGACCCAGTACTTC